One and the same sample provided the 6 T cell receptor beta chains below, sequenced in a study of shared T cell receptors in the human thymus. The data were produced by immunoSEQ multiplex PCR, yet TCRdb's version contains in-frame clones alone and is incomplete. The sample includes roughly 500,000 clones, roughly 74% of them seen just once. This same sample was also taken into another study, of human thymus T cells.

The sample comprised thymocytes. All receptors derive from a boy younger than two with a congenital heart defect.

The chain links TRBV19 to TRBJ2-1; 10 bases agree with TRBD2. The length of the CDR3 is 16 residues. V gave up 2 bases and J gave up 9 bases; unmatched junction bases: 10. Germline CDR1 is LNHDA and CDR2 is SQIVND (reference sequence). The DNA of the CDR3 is TGTGCCAGTAGTATATGGCCTAGCGGGAGTATTAGTGAGCAGTTCTTC. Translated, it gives CASSIWPSGSISEQFF.

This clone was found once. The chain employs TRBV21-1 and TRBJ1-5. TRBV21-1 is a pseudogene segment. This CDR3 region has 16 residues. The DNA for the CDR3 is TGTGCCAGCAGCCCTGACTCTGGTCCACACAATCAGCCCCAGCATTTT. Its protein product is CASSPDSGPHNQPQHF.

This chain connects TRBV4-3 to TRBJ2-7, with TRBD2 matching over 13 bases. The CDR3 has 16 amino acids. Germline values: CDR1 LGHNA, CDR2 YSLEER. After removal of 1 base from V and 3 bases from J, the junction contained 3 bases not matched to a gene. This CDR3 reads CASSQGGLAGNYEQYF. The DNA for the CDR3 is TGCGCCAGCAGCCAAGGGGGACTAGCGGGAAACTACGAGCAGTACTTC.

The CDR3 spells CASSIHGELNGYTF. The CDR3 DNA follows: TGTGCCAGTAGTATTCACGGGGAATTGAATGGCTACACCTTC. The V and J genes are TRBV19 and TRBJ1-2, with no clear D. This CDR3 spans 14 amino acids. Germline CDR1 reads LNHDA; CDR2 reads SQIVND (reference sequence). Trimming stripped 3 bases from V and 6 bases from J, with 14 bases between. Supplemented by reference TRBV19 and TRBJ1-2, the full variable domain reads DGGITQSPKYLFRKEGQNVTLSCEQNLNHDAMYWYRQDPGQGLRLIYYSQIVNDFQKGDIAEGYSVSREKKESFPLTVTSAQKNPTAFYLCASSIHGELNGYTFGSGTRLTVV.

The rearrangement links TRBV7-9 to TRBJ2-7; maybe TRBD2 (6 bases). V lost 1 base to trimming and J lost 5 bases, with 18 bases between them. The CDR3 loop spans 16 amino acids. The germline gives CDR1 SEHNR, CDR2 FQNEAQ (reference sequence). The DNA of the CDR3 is TGTGCCAGCAGCTTAGTCCTGGGGAGGTTGACCGACGAGCAGTACTTC. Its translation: CASSLVLGRLTDEQYF.

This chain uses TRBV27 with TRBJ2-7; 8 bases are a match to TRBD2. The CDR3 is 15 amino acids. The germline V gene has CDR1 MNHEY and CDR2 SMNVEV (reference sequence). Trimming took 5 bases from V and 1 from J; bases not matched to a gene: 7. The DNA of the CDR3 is TGTGCCAGCAGTGCCTCACTAGCGGCTTCCTACGAGCAGTACTTC. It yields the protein CASSASLAASYEQYF.